Below, one TCR beta chain is given with its context. Antigen specificity is unknown. Time point defined: patch test 3, about 24 weeks after DPC sensitization. Treatment specified: therapeutic diphenylcyclopropenone sensitization with weekly scalp DPC. TCRdb re-called the RACE reads with MiXCR, one entry per CDR3 protein. Of approximately 88,000 distinct CDR3 sequences listed, over 10% are singletons. This record belongs to a study of human T cells and chemical hapten exposure. Study outcomes and limitations: With DPC sensitization, TCRs exceeding 1 in 1000 frequency showed no change. Controls formed significantly fewer large CDR3 similarity clusters than expanded TCRs did.

This CDR3 region has 12 residues. Per the germline V gene, CDR1 is LGHNT and CDR2 is FRNRAP. J gave up 4 bases and V 11 bases, and 6 bases lay outside the gene matches. The rearrangement uses TRBV12-5 and TRBJ1-1, with 8 bases that match TRBD1. Sequencing was performed on whole blood, taken in connection with sensitization to the hapten diphenylcyclopropenone (DPC). The TCR comes from a woman between 45 and 60 years old with alopecia areata. Some clones in this sample may be carry-over from other donors' samples. CDR3 nucleotide sequence: TGTGCTTCCTCCACAGGGGGCACTGAAGCTTTCTTT. Its protein product is CASSTGGTEAFF.